The 11 T cell receptor beta chains given below trace back to one sample, sequenced in a study of blood T cell repertoires in COVID-19. This table comes from immunoSEQ multiplex PCR, and its TCRdb copy is limited to in-frame clones, with some not included. The sample lists about 480,000 clones; approximately 91% were seen once. The sequenced sample was peripheral blood. These TCRs come from a woman between 50 and 59 years old with COVID-19, enrolled during active disease.

In this sample, this clone turned up once. J is TRBJ1-4 and V is TRBV28, with 9 bases identical to TRBD1. V shed 5 bases, J shed 8 bases, and the junction held 9 bases outside the gene matches. The CDR3 sequence is 15 residues long. Germline CDR1 and CDR2: MDHEN and SYDVKM. CDR3 nucleotides: TGTGCCAGCAGTGCCGGGACAGGGTTGGGAGAAAAACTGTTTTTT. It is translated as CASSAGTGLGEKLFF.

This chain joins TRBV5-1 and TRBJ2-7; the D gene is possibly TRBD2 (5 bases). Deletions cut 0 bases from V and 3 bases from J, with 10 bases between. Germline CDR1 and CDR2: SGHRS and YFSETQ. The CDR3 runs 14 residues. This CDR3 is CASSLVAGNYEQYF. DNA of the CDR3: TGCGCCAGCAGCTTGGTAGCCGGGAACTACGAGCAGTACTTC.

The CDR3 spells CASSLGQAWLNEQYF. In DNA form, the CDR3 reads TGTGCCAGCAGCTTAGGCCAGGCCTGGCTTAACGAGCAGTACTTC. V is TRBV11-2 and J is TRBJ2-7; D gene uncertain. Germline CDR1 SGHAT, CDR2 FQNNGV. The CDR3 is made up of 15 amino acids. V shed 1 base and J shed 5 bases, with 15 bases lying between them.

This chain links TRBV6-4 with TRBJ1-1; TRBD1 might be the D (5 bases). Germline V gives CDR1 MRHNA, CDR2 SNTAGT. The V end was cut by 3 bases, the J end by 5 bases, with 13 bases between. The CDR3 covers 14 residues. CDR3 in DNA: TGTGCCAGCAGTGAAGACGACAAGGGGACTGAAGCTTTCTTT. It is translated as CASSEDDKGTEAFF.

This chain uses TRBV25-1 with TRBJ2-7; TRBD1 agrees at 11 bases. Germline assignment: CDR1 MGHDK and CDR2 SYGVNS. With 2 bases clipped from V and 3 bases from J, the junction kept 3 bases outside the gene matches. The CDR3 spans 15 residues. This CDR3 is CASSEKGTGGYEQYF. CDR3 DNA: TGTGCCAGCAGTGAAAAGGGGACAGGGGGCTACGAGCAGTACTTC.

The V and J genes are TRBV7-6 and TRBJ2-7, with TRBD1 as a possible D gene (5 bases). The germline V gene encodes CDR1 SGHVS and CDR2 FNYEAQ. The CDR3 sequence is 17 residues long. V gave up 1 base and J gave up 2 bases, with 18 bases separating them. CDR3 sequence (DNA): TGTGCCAGCAGCTTAGGGGTGCAGGGTCCCTCTCCCTACGAGCAGTACTTC. This sequence encodes CASSLGVQGPSPYEQYF. Based on the CDR3 plus reference TRBV7-6 and TRBJ2-7, the full variable domain is GAGVSQSPRYKVTKRGQDVALRCDPISGHVSLYWYRQALGQGPEFLTYFNYEAQQDKSGLPNDRFSAERPEGSISTLTIQRTEQRDSAMYRCASSLGVQGPSPYEQYFGPGTRLTVT.

The J gene is TRBJ1-5, the V gene TRBV19, with a tentative D call TRBD1 (6 bases). There are 14 residues in the CDR3. Trimming shortened V by 5 bases and J by 2 bases, and 10 bases separated the two germline ends. The germline V gene has CDR1 LNHDA and CDR2 SQIVND (reference sequence). The CDR3 nucleotides are TGTGCCAGTAGTGTCGCAGGGGGCAATCAGCCCCAGCATTTT. Protein sequence: CASSVAGGNQPQHF.

The rearrangement joins TRBV9 to TRBJ2-7; 8 bases are shared with TRBD1. CDR3 length equals 14 residues. V was clipped by 0 bases and J by 4 bases; unmatched bases: 3. In germline, CDR1 is SGDLS, CDR2 YYNGEE. CDR3 region: CASSVEDRAYEQYF. The CDR3 nucleotides read TGTGCCAGCAGCGTAGAGGACAGGGCTTACGAGCAGTACTTC.

V usage is TRBV18 and J usage is TRBJ2-7; D is perhaps TRBD2 (7 bases). The ends were cut back, 5 bases at V and 2 bases at J, with 34 bases in the middle. The germline V gene has CDR1 KGHSH and CDR2 LQKENI. The CDR3 contains 21 residues. The DNA for the CDR3 is TGTGCCAGCTCAAGTACGGATTCCTTAGGGGGGGCCCGCGATCCCCCCTACGAGCAGTACTTC. It codes for CASSSTDSLGGARDPPYEQYF.

The chain combines TRBV24-1 with TRBJ2-2; D is perhaps TRBD1 (6 bases). Germline V CDR1 and CDR2: KGHDR, SFDVKD. The CDR3 is 13 amino acids. Between the trimmed V and J ends, which lost 7 bases and 1 base, there was a span of 6 bases. This CDR3 reads CATRQGNTGELFF. The CDR3, as DNA: TGTGCCACCAGACAGGGGAACACCGGGGAGCTGTTTTTT.

CDR3 DNA: TGTGCCAGCAGTCCCCCAGGCCGACAGGGGAGCAATCAGCCCCAGCATTTT. It yields the protein CASSPPGRQGSNQPQHF. The genes are TRBV27 and TRBJ1-5, with TRBD1 matching over 8 bases. Germline V CDR1 and CDR2: MNHEY, SMNVEV (reference sequence). CDR3 length: 17 amino acids. The junction had 10 bases not matched to a gene; V was cut back by 5 bases and J by 1 base.